Listed here are 29 T cell receptor beta chains from one sample, sequenced in a study of blood T cell repertoires in COVID-19. Here immunoSEQ multiplex PCR was the method, and the copy in TCRdb shows in-frame clones only, minus some. The table lists about 29,000 clones, approximately 84% of them singletons. The sequenced material came from peripheral blood. The receptors shown here come from an older man with active COVID-19.

The chain carries TRBV19 and TRBJ1-1, with D possibly matching TRBD1 (5 bases). Per the germline V gene, CDR1 is LNHDA and CDR2 is SQIVND (reference sequence). V shed 0 bases and J shed 2 bases, with 13 bases lying between them. There are 16 residues in the CDR3. The CDR3 nucleotides are TGTGCCAGTAGTATAGACCCCTGGACATTTAACACTGAAGCTTTCTTT. It codes for CASSIDPWTFNTEAFF.

V gene TRBV4-1 combines with J gene TRBJ2-5; D not resolved. Per the germline V gene, CDR1 is MGHRA and CDR2 is YSYEKL. The CDR3 spans 14 residues. With 0 bases removed from V and 1 base from J, the gap between germline ends came to 6 bases. For the CDR3, the DNA is TGCGCCAGCAGCCAAGAGGCAAGCCAAGAGACCCAGTACTTC. Translation: CASSQEASQETQYF.

The gene calls are TRBV24-1 and TRBJ2-3; TRBD2 matches at 14 bases. The J segment lost 5 bases and the V segment lost 6 bases, leaving 6 bases of the junction unmatched. Germline V CDR1 and CDR2: KGHDR, SFDVKD. This CDR3 region has 16 residues. CDR3: CATSTAGTSGRDTQYF. CDR3 bases: TGTGCCACCAGTACCGCCGGGACTAGCGGGAGAGATACGCAGTATTTT.

V gene TRBV3-1 (or the pseudogene TRBV3-2) combines with J gene TRBJ2-3, with TRBD2 matching 9 bases. CDR1 and CDR2 from the germline V gene are LGHDT and YNNKEL (reference sequence). The CDR3 covers 15 residues. The trim removed 3 bases at V and 3 bases at J, leaving 4 bases unmatched. CDR3 DNA sequence: TGTGCCAGCAGCCAGCGGGGGGGCGGGACAGATACGCAGTATTTT. Its translation is CASSQRGGGTDTQYF.

CDR3 bases: TGTGCCAGCAAAATCGGGGGGGAAGAGCAGTACTTC. This sequence encodes CASKIGGEEQYF. This chain links TRBV2 with TRBJ2-7, with 8 bases matching TRBD2. Germline V gene lookup returns CDR1 SNHLY and CDR2 FYNNEI. The V segment lost 7 bases and the J segment 7 bases; nucleotides outside the gene matches: 6. This CDR3 is 12 amino acids long.

V and J are TRBV7-9 and TRBJ1-2; no clear D. The CDR3 runs to 12 residues. Germline CDR1 and CDR2: SEHNR and FQNEAQ (reference sequence). V was clipped by 1 base and J by 8 bases, with 8 bases between them. CDR3 in DNA: TGTGCCAGCAGCTTAGGAGGGATCGGCTACACCTTC. This gives the protein CASSLGGIGYTF.

The chain is built from TRBV12-2 and TRBJ2-1; TRBD2 is the table's D call, not checked against the DNA. TRBV12-2 is flagged as a pseudogene. The CDR3 length is 13 residues. The CDR3 DNA sequence: TGTGCAAGTCGCTTGACTAGCGGCAATGAGCAGTTCTTC. It is translated as CASRLTSGNEQFF.

J is TRBJ1-3 and V is TRBV18; TRBD1 agrees at 8 bases. From germline, CDR1 is KGHSH and CDR2 LQKENI. Unmatched junction bases numbered 9, after V lost 6 bases and J lost 2 bases. The CDR3 extends over 16 amino acids. CDR3 region: CASSLRTGSTGNTIYF. CDR3 DNA sequence: TGTGCCAGCTCCCTAAGGACAGGGTCCACTGGAAACACCATATATTTT.

CDR3: CASSPPGRGRGDTIYF. CDR3 bases: TGTGCCAGCTCACCTCCGGGCAGGGGGCGCGGCGACACCATATATTTT. V and J are TRBV18 and TRBJ1-3, with 8 bases fitting TRBD1. Losses at the gene ends were 3 bases for V and 8 bases for J; bases not matched to a gene: 12. Germline V lookup: CDR1 KGHSH, CDR2 LQKENI. CDR3 length equals 16 residues.

V usage is TRBV6-6 and J usage is TRBJ2-7, with 10 bases lining up with TRBD1. V trimming: 7 bases; J trimming: 3 bases; junction bases outside the gene matches: 12. There are 16 residues in the CDR3. Germline V CDR1 and CDR2: MNHNY, SVGAGI (reference sequence). CDR3 sequence: CASISLGTGASYEQYF. The CDR3 bases are TGTGCCAGCATCTCCCTAGGGACAGGGGCCAGCTACGAGCAGTACTTC.

The chain joins TRBV3-1 (or the pseudogene TRBV3-2) to TRBJ1-2; 7 nucleotides agree with TRBD1. This CDR3 has 14 amino acids. V was clipped by 3 bases and J by 7 bases; unmatched bases: 8. Germline CDR1 and CDR2: LGHDT and YNNKEL (reference sequence). CDR3 sequence reads: CASSQDTGAGGYTF. In DNA form, the CDR3 reads TGTGCCAGCAGCCAGGACACAGGGGCCGGTGGCTACACCTTC.

The gene calls are TRBV6-2 or TRBV6-3 and TRBJ2-3; 7 bases map to TRBD1. CDR1 MNHEY and CDR2 SVGEGT come from the germline V gene. The V and J ends lost 5 bases and 2 bases, in that order; junction bases with no gene match: 7. CDR3 size: 15 residues. In DNA, the CDR3 is TGTGCCAGCAGTCTCCGGGACAGAAACACAGATACGCAGTATTTT. Its protein is CASSLRDRNTDTQYF.

This rearrangement joins TRBV10-2 to TRBJ1-5, with a weak D call TRBD1 (5 bases). The germline V and J ends were trimmed by 8 bases and 5 bases, with 19 bases remaining between them. CDR3 size: 15 residues. In germline, CDR1 is WSHSY, CDR2 SAAADI. This chain's CDR3 is CASGPNRPGDQPQHF. The CDR3 nucleotides read TGCGCCAGCGGACCAAACAGGCCGGGGGATCAGCCCCAGCATTTT.

The V and J genes are TRBV3-1 (or the pseudogene TRBV3-2) and TRBJ2-5; D perhaps matches TRBD2 (5 bases). The CDR3 sequence is 13 residues long. The germline V and J ends were trimmed by 4 bases and 3 bases, with 9 bases remaining between them. Germline V gene lookup returns CDR1 LGHDT and CDR2 YNNKEL (reference sequence). The CDR3 spells CASSPRVKETQYF. The CDR3 DNA reads TGTGCCAGCAGCCCGCGGGTAAAAGAGACCCAGTACTTC.

This clone is medium-sized within its sample. This chain joins TRBV5-1 and TRBJ2-7, with D perhaps TRBD1 (6 bases). V gave up 0 bases and J gave up 5 bases, with 18 bases separating them. The germline V gene encodes CDR1 SGHRS and CDR2 YFSETQ. The CDR3 extends over 16 amino acids. Here the CDR3 DNA reads TGCGCCAGCAGCTTGGGCGATCAGGGGCTCATCCACGAGCAGTACTTC. The encoded protein is CASSLGDQGLIHEQYF.

As concerns this clone: The sample contains more than one DNA sequence encoding this CDR3. The chain employs TRBV10-3 and TRBJ2-1; TRBD1 is a possible D gene (5 bases). CDR3 length equals 11 residues. Germline V gene sequence: CDR1 ENHRY, CDR2 SYGVKD. The V end lost 4 bases, the J end lost 7 bases, and 5 bases lay between the germline ends. CDR3 sequence (DNA): TGTGCCATCAGTGGACAGAATGAGCAGTTCTTC. It yields the protein CAISGQNEQFF.

The V gene is TRBV6-5, the J gene TRBJ1-5; D is ambiguous. The V end lost 8 bases, the J end lost 1 base, and 15 bases lay between the germline ends. Germline V gene lookup returns CDR1 MNHEY and CDR2 SVGAGI. The CDR3 sequence is 15 residues long. The chain's CDR3 is CASATGTESNQPQHF. The CDR3 coding sequence is TGTGCCAGCGCGACGGGAACAGAAAGCAATCAGCCCCAGCATTTT.

This clone is a singleton in its sample. This chain connects TRBV5-6 to TRBJ1-2; TRBD1 might be the D (5 bases). V dropped 4 bases and J dropped 4 bases, with 11 bases sitting between them. This CDR3 has 13 amino acids. The germline V gene encodes CDR1 SGHDT and CDR2 YYEEEE. The CDR3 bases are TGTGCCAGCAGCCTGGTCGACAGCTATGGCTACACCTTC. Translating it yields CASSLVDSYGYTF.

The genes are TRBV11-2 and TRBJ1-1, with 8 bases matching TRBD1. V trimming: 5 bases; J trimming: 0 bases; junction bases outside the gene matches: 5. CDR3 length: 15 residues. Germline V gives CDR1 SGHAT, CDR2 FQNNGV. CDR3 amino acids: CASSPRQGLNTEAFF. CDR3 coding DNA: TGTGCCAGCAGCCCAAGACAGGGGCTGAACACTGAAGCTTTCTTT.

This clone was observed a few times. The rearrangement joins TRBV6-6 to TRBJ1-6, with 10 positions matching TRBD1. Trimming removed 2 bases from V and 10 bases from J; junction bases left unmatched: 5. This CDR3 has 15 residues. Germline CDR1 reads MNHNY; CDR2 reads SVGAGI (reference sequence). The CDR3 is CASSYGDRGRSPLHF. The CDR3 DNA sequence: TGTGCCAGCAGTTACGGGGACAGGGGTCGCTCACCCCTCCACTTT.

V gene TRBV10-3 combines with J gene TRBJ2-7, with 14 bases matching TRBD2. Losses at the gene ends were 3 bases for V and 2 bases for J; bases not matched to a gene: 3. Germline V gene lookup returns CDR1 ENHRY and CDR2 SYGVKD. The CDR3 loop spans 16 amino acids. CDR3 nucleotides: TGTGCCATCAGTGACCCGACTAGCGGGGGGGCCTACGAGCAGTACTTC. Translation: CAISDPTSGGAYEQYF.

In its sample, this clone was seen once. V gene TRBV18 combines with J gene TRBJ2-2; D perhaps matches TRBD1 (6 bases). Trimming pared 0 bases from V and 6 bases from J, leaving 11 bases between. Germline V gene data show CDR1 as KGHSH and CDR2 as LQKENI. This CDR3 has 15 amino acids. CDR3: CASSPPGPGAGELFF. CDR3 DNA: TGTGCCAGCTCACCACCGGGCCCAGGGGCCGGGGAGCTGTTTTTT. The whole variable domain, remainder taken from reference TRBV18 and TRBJ2-2, is NAGVMQNPRHLVRRRGQEARLRCSPMKGHSHVYWYRQLPEEGLKFMVYLQKENIIDESGMPKERFSAEFPKEGPSILRIQQVVRGDSAAYFCASSPPGPGAGELFFGEGSRLTVL.

The rearrangement uses TRBV20-1 and TRBJ2-7, with D possibly matching TRBD2 (5 bases). Germline V gene sequence: CDR1 DFQATT, CDR2 SNEGSKA (reference sequence). This CDR3 has 12 amino acids. The germline V and J ends were trimmed by 3 bases and 3 bases, with 9 bases remaining between them. The CDR3 protein is CSASYRDYEQYF. The CDR3 nucleotides are TGCAGTGCTAGTTATCGGGACTACGAGCAGTACTTC.

V gene TRBV6-5 combines with J gene TRBJ2-7, with TRBD1 matching over 7 bases. Germline assignment: CDR1 MNHEY and CDR2 SVGAGI. The CDR3 length is 15 residues. V lost 0 bases and J lost 6; bases outside the gene matches: 8. Here the CDR3 reads CASSYSTTGKGEQYF. The CDR3 DNA reads TGTGCCAGCAGTTACTCAACGACAGGGAAGGGCGAGCAGTACTTC.

This chain uses TRBV4-1 with TRBJ1-6; 7 bases align to TRBD1. The CDR3 sequence is 19 residues long. Losses at the gene ends were 0 bases for V and 10 bases for J; bases not matched to a gene: 18. Per the germline V gene, CDR1 is MGHRA and CDR2 is YSYEKL. CDR3 bases: TGCGCCAGCAGCCAAGATAGACGGACAGGCCGTTTGCGGGAATCACCCCTCCACTTT. As protein: CASSQDRRTGRLRESPLHF.

CDR3 in DNA: TGTGCCAGCAGCCCCAGGGACAGGGGGCCAGATACGCAGTATTTT. Protein: CASSPRDRGPDTQYF. The chain links TRBV2 to TRBJ2-3; TRBD1 matches 12 bases. Trimming cost V 6 bases and J 4 bases; bases outside gene matches: 5. The germline V gene has CDR1 SNHLY and CDR2 FYNNEI. The CDR3 is 15 amino acids.

The V gene is TRBV19, the J gene TRBJ1-5, with 7 bases that match TRBD1. CDR1 LNHDA and CDR2 SQIVND come from the germline V gene (reference sequence). With 6 bases clipped from V and 0 bases from J, the junction kept 5 bases outside the gene matches. This CDR3 contains 15 residues. CDR3 in amino acids: CASRLGTDSNQPQHF. DNA for the CDR3: TGTGCCAGTAGGCTAGGGACAGATAGCAATCAGCCCCAGCATTTT.

Here the CDR3 DNA reads TGCGCCAGCAGCATACGTAGAGATGGGGGGTACGAAAAACTGTTTTTT. It translates to CASSIRRDGGYEKLFF. The chain couples TRBV4-1 to TRBJ1-4; weak D call: TRBD1 (5 bases). There are 16 residues in the CDR3. Germline values: CDR1 MGHRA, CDR2 YSYEKL. The V end was cut by 5 bases, the J end by 8 bases, with 21 bases between.

This sequence joins TRBV29-1 and TRBJ2-2, with TRBD1 identical over 7 bases. J was trimmed by 3 bases and V by 3 bases; bases with no gene match: 4. The germline V gene has CDR1 SQVTM and CDR2 ANQGSEA. This CDR3 contains 14 residues. The CDR3 nucleotides are TGCAGCGTTGATAAAGGGGGCTACACCGGGGAGCTGTTTTTT. Amino acid sequence: CSVDKGGYTGELFF.